The next 20 T cell receptor beta chains were all read from a single sample in a study of blood T cell repertoires in COVID-19. Some clones are missing from TCRdb's copy, which holds only in-frame ones; the method was immunoSEQ multiplex PCR. The data show roughly 180,000 clones, with over 80% seen just once and 10% to 15% held by the top ten. Specimen: PBMCs or T cells enriched from blood (not recorded which). These receptors all come from a woman aged 60-70 years who had recovered from COVID-19.

The CDR3 nucleotides are TGCGCCAGCAGGGCCGGGACAGGAAGGTACGAGCAGTACTTC. Protein sequence: CASRAGTGRYEQYF. This chain connects TRBV5-1 to TRBJ2-7; TRBD1 matches at 8 bases. In germline, CDR1 is SGHRS, CDR2 YFSETQ. This CDR3 has 14 amino acids. V was pared by 5 bases and J by 4 bases, with 8 bases of the junction left unmatched.

The chain links TRBV28 to TRBJ1-2; TRBD1 is a possible D gene (5 bases). V lost 3 bases, J lost 8 bases, and 16 bases lay in between. Germline V gene data show CDR1 as MDHEN and CDR2 as SYDVKM. The CDR3 has 14 amino acids. In DNA, the CDR3 is TGTGCCAGCAGTTTCCCCGGGGGTGGGAGAGGCTACACCTTC. This sequence encodes CASSFPGGGRGYTF.

This clone was detected a few times. V usage is TRBV3-1 (or the pseudogene TRBV3-2) and J usage is TRBJ2-7; D ambiguous. CDR3 length: 14 residues. In germline, CDR1 is LGHDT, CDR2 YNNKEL (reference sequence). The V gene lost 2 bases and the J gene lost 6 bases, with 14 bases spanning the gap. CDR3 sequence reads: CASSQTLSNSEQYF. CDR3 bases: TGTGCCAGCAGCCAAACTTTGTCCAATTCCGAGCAGTACTTC.

The chain couples TRBV7-8 to TRBJ1-2; 9 bases line up with TRBD1. V gave up 5 bases and J gave up 4 bases; unmatched junction bases: 8. Germline CDR1 SGHVS, CDR2 FQNEAQ. The CDR3 runs 15 residues. The CDR3 nucleotides are TGTGCCAGCAGCCAGGGGGGACAGGGAATCTATGGCTACACCTTC. This sequence encodes CASSQGGQGIYGYTF.

The chain links TRBV7-2 to TRBJ2-5; TRBD1 aligns across 9 bases. CDR1 and CDR2 (germline): SGHTA, FQGNSA. The CDR3 sequence is 15 residues long. J lost 2 bases, V lost 5 bases, and 6 bases had no gene match. Here the CDR3 DNA reads TGTGCCAGCAGCATTGGACAGGGGCCACAAGAGACCCAGTACTTC. Protein: CASSIGQGPQETQYF. Combining the CDR3 with reference TRBV7-2 and TRBJ2-5 gives the whole variable domain GAGVSQSPSNKVTEKGKDVELRCDPISGHTALYWYRQSLGQGLEFLIYFQGNSAPDKSGLPSDRFSAERTGGSVSTLTIQRTQQEDSAVYLCASSIGQGPQETQYFGPGTRLLVL.

This clone was picked up a small number of times. CDR3 in DNA: TGTGCCAGCAGCCTAGGGATCAAGAGGACAGGGAAGAACACTGAAGCTTTCTTT. It is translated as CASSLGIKRTGKNTEAFF. The chain couples TRBV3-1 (or the pseudogene TRBV3-2) to TRBJ1-1; TRBD1 agrees at 8 bases. This CDR3 comprises 18 residues. Germline V CDR1 and CDR2: LGHDT, YNNKEL (reference sequence). V was pared by 4 bases and J by 1 base, with 14 bases of the junction left unmatched.

This chain joins TRBV4-1 and TRBJ2-7; TRBD1 is a possible D gene (6 bases). There are 15 residues in the CDR3. Germline V gene sequence: CDR1 MGHRA, CDR2 YSYEKL. V was clipped by 0 bases and J by 0 bases, with 9 bases between them. CDR3 nucleotide sequence: TGCGCCAGCAGCCAAGACAGGGGACGCTCCTACGAGCAGTACTTC. Amino acids: CASSQDRGRSYEQYF.

The V gene is TRBV29-1, the J gene TRBJ2-1; D is possibly TRBD1 (6 bases). Trimming pared 4 bases from V and 0 bases from J, leaving 10 bases between. Germline V gives CDR1 SQVTM, CDR2 ANQGSEA. The CDR3 consists of 14 residues. The CDR3: CSVVVDSSYNEQFF. CDR3 coding DNA: TGCAGCGTTGTAGTGGACAGCTCCTACAATGAGCAGTTCTTC.

This clone was found once. CDR3 residues: CAISASQGARNEQFF. In DNA, the CDR3 is TGTGCCATCAGCGCCTCACAGGGGGCGCGTAATGAGCAGTTCTTC. The chain joins TRBV10-3 to TRBJ2-1, with 9 bases that match TRBD1. Germline CDR1 is ENHRY and CDR2 is SYGVKD. CDR3 length: 15 amino acids. J gave up 7 bases and V 6 bases, and 10 bases lay outside the gene matches.

The chain has TRBV6-5 and TRBJ2-3, with 7 bases aligning to TRBD1. The CDR3 loop spans 15 amino acids. Unmatched junction bases numbered 10, after V lost 4 bases and J lost 6 bases. Germline CDR1 reads MNHEY; CDR2 reads SVGAGI. CDR3: CASSFPTGSGDTQYF. DNA of the CDR3: TGTGCCAGCAGTTTCCCGACAGGGAGTGGGGATACGCAGTATTTT.

The chain couples TRBV19 to TRBJ2-2, with a weak D call TRBD2 (6 bases). The CDR3 totals 15 residues. The germline V gene has CDR1 LNHDA and CDR2 SQIVND (reference sequence). Trimming left V 6 bases short and J 5 bases short, with 16 bases between. The CDR3 here is CASSSLGTFTGELFF. The CDR3 bases are TGTGCCAGTAGCTCCCTGGGGACTTTTACCGGGGAGCTGTTTTTT.

The CDR3 protein is CASSQVLIGLAGNNEQFF. CDR3 DNA sequence: TGTGCCAGCAGCCAAGTTCTTATTGGGCTAGCGGGGAACAATGAGCAGTTCTTC. The V and J genes are TRBV3-1 (or the pseudogene TRBV3-2) and TRBJ2-1, with TRBD2 matching 9 bases. This CDR3 has 18 residues. J lost 5 bases, V lost 1 base, and 12 bases had no gene match. CDR1 and CDR2 from the germline V gene are LGHDT and YNNKEL (reference sequence).

The chain links TRBV6-5 to TRBJ2-2; 8 bases fit TRBD2. Germline assignment: CDR1 MNHEY and CDR2 SVGAGI. The J segment lost 0 bases and the V segment lost 0 bases, leaving 0 bases of the junction unmatched. The CDR3 is 16 residues long. This CDR3 is CASSYSSGANTGELFF. The CDR3 nucleotides are TGTGCCAGCAGTTACTCTAGCGGGGCGAACACCGGGGAGCTGTTTTTT.

This chain connects TRBV5-1 to TRBJ2-7; 7 bases fit TRBD1. J gave up 6 bases and V 0 bases, and 9 bases lay outside the gene matches. The CDR3 length is 15 residues. Germline CDR1 SGHRS, CDR2 YFSETQ. The chain's CDR3 is CASSLEGASWGEQYF. Here the CDR3 DNA reads TGCGCCAGCAGCTTGGAGGGGGCGAGTTGGGGCGAGCAGTACTTC.

The chain recombines TRBV5-4 with TRBJ2-7, with no clear D. Germline V CDR1 and CDR2: SGHNT, YYREEE (reference sequence). CDR3 size: 12 residues. V shed 0 bases and J shed 6 bases, with 7 bases lying between them. The CDR3 DNA follows: TGTGCCAGCAGCTTGGACTTATCCGAGCAGTACTTC. Its translation is CASSLDLSEQYF.

This clone has only a few counts. The DNA of the CDR3 is TGCGCCAGCAGCCAAGGCCTAGCGGGGTTGAGTACGCAGTATTTT. This gives the protein CASSQGLAGLSTQYF. The chain carries TRBV4-1 and TRBJ2-3; 9 bases are a match to TRBD2. Germline loops: CDR1 MGHRA, CDR2 YSYEKL. CDR3 length: 15 residues. J lost 8 bases, V lost 1 base, and 7 bases had no gene match.

CDR3 loop: CASSIPGAVALYGYTF. The CDR3 DNA reads as TGTGCCAGCAGTATACCAGGGGCAGTGGCCCTCTATGGCTACACCTTC. This sequence joins TRBV28 and TRBJ1-2; D is possibly TRBD1 (6 bases). The CDR3 extends over 16 amino acids. CDR1 and CDR2 from the germline V gene are MDHEN and SYDVKM. With 5 bases removed from V and 4 bases from J, the gap between germline ends came to 20 bases.

The V call is TRBV5-1, the J call TRBJ2-3; a possible D gene is TRBD1 (5 bases). Trimming shortened V by 0 bases and J by 0 bases, and 14 bases separated the two germline ends. Germline CDR1 and CDR2: SGHRS and YFSETQ. This CDR3 region has 17 residues. The CDR3 DNA sequence: TGCGCCAGCAGCTTGGTTTTGATGGCAGGGAGCACAGATACGCAGTATTTT. Its protein is CASSLVLMAGSTDTQYF.

The genes are TRBV11-2 and TRBJ2-1, with D possibly being TRBD1 (6 bases). CDR1 and CDR2 (germline): SGHAT, FQNNGV. The CDR3 runs to 15 residues. V was clipped by 2 bases and J by 4 bases, with 12 bases between them. The CDR3 sequence is CASSLSGTLYNEQFF. The CDR3 nucleotides read TGTGCCAGCAGCTTATCCGGGACACTATACAATGAGCAGTTCTTC.

The chain recombines TRBV30 with TRBJ1-2; TRBD1 matches at 8 bases. The CDR3 is made up of 13 amino acids. V shed 5 bases, J shed 4 bases, and the junction held 6 bases outside the gene matches. Germline-derived CDR1 and CDR2 are GTSNPN and SVGIG (reference sequence). Here the CDR3 DNA reads TGTGCCTGGGTAAGACAGGGGCGCTATGGCTACACCTTC. Its translation: CAWVRQGRYGYTF.